These 5 T cell receptor beta chains originate from one sample sequenced in a study of T cell responses to AZD1222 COVID-19 vaccine. The data were produced by immunoSEQ multiplex PCR, yet TCRdb's version contains in-frame clones alone and is incomplete. The sample shows approximately 150,000 clones, approximately 89% of them seen only once. The material was peripheral blood, obtained 28 days after the second AZD1222 dose. These receptors were obtained from an adult who received the AZD1222 COVID-19 vaccine.

The CDR3 reads CASSLGLADGNEQFF. The DNA of the CDR3 is TGCGCCAGCAGCCTGGGACTAGCGGATGGGAATGAGCAGTTCTTC. This chain connects TRBV5-1 to TRBJ2-1; 11 nucleotides align to TRBD2. CDR1 and CDR2 from the germline V gene are SGHRS and YFSETQ. V gave up 4 bases and J gave up 7 bases; unmatched junction bases: 7. The CDR3 contains 15 residues.

The chain has TRBV5-1 and TRBJ2-7, with TRBD2 matching over 9 bases. The ends lost 3 bases at V and 4 bases at J; junction bases unmatched: 8. The germline gives CDR1 SGHRS, CDR2 YFSETQ. CDR3 length: 15 residues. The CDR3 DNA sequence: TGCGCCAGCAGCTCAGAAGCGGGGGGTTATTACGAGCAGTACTTC. This codes for CASSSEAGGYYEQYF.

Details on this clone: This CDR3 fails to terminate in the conserved phenylalanine or tryptophan, so it likely reflects a read error. The chain uses TRBV19 and TRBJ1-2; D perhaps matches TRBD1 (5 bases). Germline CDR1 is LNHDA and CDR2 is SQIVND (reference sequence). The CDR3 loop spans 15 amino acids. This CDR3 reads CVSTRTTGLIYGYTS. The CDR3 region has the DNA TGTGTCAGTACCCGGACCACAGGCCTCATTTATGGCTACACCTCC.

As regards this clone: This same CDR3 is encoded by further DNA sequences in the sample. J is TRBJ1-1 and V is TRBV28, with a possible D match to TRBD1 (6 bases). V was trimmed by 2 bases and J by 4 bases, leaving 11 bases between them. Germline V gene lookup returns CDR1 MDHEN and CDR2 SYDVKM. There are 14 residues in the CDR3. Written as DNA, the CDR3 is TGTGCCAGCAGTTTAACCGGGGGCGGCACTGAAGCTTTCTTT. Protein sequence: CASSLTGGGTEAFF.

This clone was seen just once. This chain joins TRBV28 and TRBJ1-5; 10 nucleotides match TRBD1. Germline V gives CDR1 MDHEN, CDR2 SYDVKM. J gave up 3 bases and V 10 bases, and 15 bases lay outside the gene matches. The CDR3 has 17 amino acids. This CDR3 reads CANTTGGGMYANQPQHF. CDR3 in DNA: TGTGCCAATACGACAGGGGGCGGGATGTATGCCAATCAGCCCCAGCATTTT.